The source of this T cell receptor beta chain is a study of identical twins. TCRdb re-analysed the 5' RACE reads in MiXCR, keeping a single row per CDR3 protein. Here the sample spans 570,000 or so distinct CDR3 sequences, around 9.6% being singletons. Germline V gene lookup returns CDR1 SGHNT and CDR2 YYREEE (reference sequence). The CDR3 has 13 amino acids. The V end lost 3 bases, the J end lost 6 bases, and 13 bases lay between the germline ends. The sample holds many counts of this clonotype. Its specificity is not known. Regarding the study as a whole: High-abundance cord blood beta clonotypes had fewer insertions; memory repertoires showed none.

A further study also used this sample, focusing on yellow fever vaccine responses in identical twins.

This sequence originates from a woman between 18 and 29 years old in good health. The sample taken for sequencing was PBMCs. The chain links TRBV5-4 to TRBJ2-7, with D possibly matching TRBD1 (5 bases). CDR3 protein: CASSSVRASEQYF. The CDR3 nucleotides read TGTGCCAGCAGCTCCGTCAGGGCCTCCGAGCAGTACTTC.